This is a list of T cell receptor beta chains from one sample in a study of blood T cell repertoires in COVID-19. Only in-frame clones appear in the TCRdb table, and some are missing; sequencing was by immunoSEQ multiplex PCR. Of about 300,000 clones in the sample, about 84% were seen once. The sequenced sample consisted of peripheral blood. These TCRs come from a woman in her fifties or sixties with acute or convalescent COVID-19. The CDR3 runs from the conserved cysteine through the conserved F or W. The D gene is left open where the match is weak. Size tells how often a clone was seen (once, few, many) or the class of an expanded clone, and some rows leave it out.

.	TRBJ2-7	TRBV28	.	CASSLSPGGLYEQYF	TGTGCCAGCAGTTTATCCCCAGGGGGACTCTACGAGCAGTACTTC
.	TRBJ1-2	TRBV28	.	CASSLKIGEGDYGYTF	TGTGCCAGCAGTTTAAAGATCGGGGAAGGAGACTATGGCTACACCTTC
.	TRBJ2-5	TRBV30	.	CAWSPLETQYF	TGTGCCTGGAGTCCACTAGAGACCCAGTACTTC
.	TRBJ2-3	TRBV18	TRBD1	CASSSQGQGTDTQYF	TGTGCCAGCTCATCACAAGGACAGGGCACAGATACGCAGTATTTT
.	TRBJ2-7	TRBV6-6	TRBD1	CASSSGTGPREQYF	TGTGCCAGCAGTTCCGGGACAGGGCCTAGGGAGCAGTACTTC
.	TRBJ2-7	TRBV5-1	.	CASSLGGTDSYEQYF	TGCGCCAGCAGCTTGGGAGGGACTGACTCCTACGAGCAGTACTTC
.	TRBJ2-1	TRBV2	.	CASTGSVAYNEQFF	TGTGCCAGCACAGGGTCTGTCGCCTACAATGAGCAGTTCTTC
.	TRBJ2-7	TRBV28	TRBD1	CASQKGGTGGYEQYF	TGTGCCAGCCAAAAAGGAGGGACAGGGGGCTACGAGCAGTACTTC
once	TRBJ1-2	TRBV19	TRBD1	CASSTDRGSADYGYTF	TGTGCCAGTAGTACAGACAGGGGATCTGCCGACTATGGCTACACCTTC
.	TRBJ1-6	TRBV18	.	CASSPISGGADSPLHF	TGTGCCAGCTCACCAATATCGGGGGGCGCCGACTCACCCCTCCACTTT
.	TRBJ1-6	TRBV7-8	.	CASSVGASSPLHF	TGTGCCAGCAGCGTGGGAGCAAGTTCACCCCTCCACTTT
.	TRBJ1-5	TRBV28	.	CASSRPQDNQPQHF	TGTGCCAGCAGTCGACCGCAGGACAATCAGCCCCAGCATTTT
.	TRBJ2-5	TRBV29-1	TRBD1	CSVSDRVEQETQYF	TGCAGCGTCTCGGACAGGGTGGAACAAGAGACCCAGTACTTC
.	TRBJ2-7	TRBV6-5	TRBD2	CASSWASGRSSYEQYF	TGTGCCAGCAGTTGGGCTAGCGGGAGGAGCTCCTACGAGCAGTATTTC
.	TRBJ2-1	TRBV27	TRBD2	CASRLAGIYNEQFF	TGTGCCAGCAGGCTAGCGGGAATATACAATGAGCAGTTCTTC
.	TRBJ2-1	TRBV12-5	.	CASGLGLGGYNEQFF	TGTGCTAGTGGTTTGGGGTTAGGGGGTTACAATGAGCAGTTCTTC
.	TRBJ2-1	TRBV5-1	.	CASSWGDSYNEQFF	TGCGCCAGCAGCTGGGGGGACAGTTACAATGAGCAGTTCTTC
.	TRBJ2-7	TRBV4-3	TRBD2	CASSQDLWTSGYEQYF	TGCGCCAGCAGCCAAGATCTTTGGACTAGCGGATACGAGCAGTACTTC
.	TRBJ2-4	TRBV28	TRBD1	CASSSRQGRIQYF	TGTGCCAGCAGCTCTAGACAGGGTCGGATTCAGTACTTC
.	TRBJ1-3	TRBV6-6	.	CASSFSSHGSGNTIYF	TGTGCCAGCAGTTTCTCAAGCCACGGGTCTGGAAACACCATATATTTT
.	TRBJ2-3	TRBV6-2/TRBV6-3	.	CASSYQSPGTDTQYF	TGTGCCAGCAGTTACCAGTCCCCCGGCACAGATACGCAGTATTTT
.	TRBJ2-1	TRBV7-8	TRBD2	CASSLVLAGANEQFF	TGTGCCAGCAGCTTAGTACTAGCGGGAGCGAATGAGCAGTTCTTC
.	TRBJ1-2	TRBV12-1	.	CASSFRFLYTF	TGTGCCAGCAGCTTTCGGTTTTTGTACACCTTC
once	TRBJ2-7	TRBV7-2	TRBD1	CASSLGQGTYEQYF	TGTGCCAGCAGCTTAGGACAGGGCACCTACGAGCAGTACTTC
.	TRBJ1-2	TRBV14	TRBD1	CASSGDRAGLFYGYTF	TGTGCCAGCAGCGGGGACAGGGCGGGCCTGTTTTATGGCTACACCTTC
.	TRBJ1-3	TRBV27	.	CASSLGLPSSGNTIYF	TGTGCCAGCAGTTTAGGGCTCCCGAGCTCTGGAAACACCATATATTTT
once	TRBJ1-1	TRBV19	TRBD1	CASTTGGGRRDTEAFF	TGTGCCAGTACCACAGGGGGAGGACGCCGCGACACTGAAGCTTTCTTT
.	TRBJ2-5	TRBV27	.	CASSLRLGRETQYF	TGTGCCAGCAGTCTCCGACTCGGCCGGGAGACCCAGTACTTC
.	TRBJ2-3	TRBV6-2/TRBV6-3	.	CASSYSTELAGTDTQYF	TGTGCCAGCAGTTACTCGACGGAACTAGCTGGCACAGATACGCAGTATTTT
few	TRBJ2-7	TRBV10-1	TRBD2	CASSGTSGSYEQYF	TGCGCCAGCAGCGGGACTAGCGGGTCCTACGAGCAGTACTTC
.	TRBJ2-3	TRBV7-9	TRBD2	CASKIGLAADTQYF	TGTGCCAGCAAGATCGGACTAGCAGCCGATACGCAGTATTTT
.	TRBJ1-1	TRBV19	.	CASSMNRVTEAFF	TGTGCCAGTAGTATGAACAGGGTAACTGAAGCTTTCTTT
once	TRBJ2-4	TRBV24-1	TRBD1	CATSDQKIETGGTTLAKNIQYF	TGTGCCACCAGTGACCAAAAGATCGAGACAGGGGGAACCACTCTAGCCAAAAACATTCAGTACTTC
.	TRBJ2-7	TRBV5-4	.	CASSLEGRSSYEQYF	TGTGCCAGCAGCTTAGAGGGCAGGAGCTCCTACGAGCAGTACTTC
.	TRBJ2-2	TRBV5-1	.	CASSLYPGVTGELFF	TGCGCCAGCAGCTTGTACCCAGGGGTTACCGGGGAGCTGTTTTTT